A selection of T cell receptor beta chains follows, all from one sample in a study of identifying expanded T cells in peripheral blood. Some clones are missing from TCRdb's copy, which holds only in-frame ones; the method was immunoSEQ multiplex PCR. There are some 130,000 clones in the sample; 65% to 90% occur only once, and around 8.4% lies in the top ten. Specimen: blood. Receptors were obtained from a person between 18 and 75 years old in good health. Both conserved end residues are part of each CDR3. The D gene is left open where the match is weak. A row's size may be missing; if present it is once, few, many or a size class.

TRBD2	TRBV19	once	TRBJ2-3	CASSIDSGGASDTQYF	TGTGCCAGTAGTATAGATAGCGGGGGGGCGTCAGATACGCAGTATTTT
-	TRBV6-5	few	TRBJ1-5	CASSQGYGQPQHF	TGTGCCAGCAGTCAGGGTTACGGTCAGCCCCAGCATTTT
TRBD1	TRBV29-1	few	TRBJ1-1	CSVAGTVNLMNTEAFF	TGCAGCGTTGCGGGGACAGTAAACCTCATGAACACTGAAGCTTTCTTT
TRBD2	TRBV7-9	-	TRBJ2-1	CASSWERAGGQEQFF	TGTGCCAGCAGCTGGGAGAGGGCGGGGGGCCAGGAGCAGTTCTTC
-	TRBV5-1	once	TRBJ2-2	CASSLELASTGELFF	TGCGCCAGCAGCTTGGAGCTTGCGAGCACCGGGGAGCTGTTTTTT
-	TRBV19	once	TRBJ2-1	CASNRPGELQFNEQFF	TGTGCCAGTAATAGGCCGGGCGAATTGCAGTTCAATGAGCAGTTCTTC
-	TRBV9	-	TRBJ2-2	CASSTRGGPTGELFF	TGTGCCAGCAGCACACGGGGAGGCCCCACCGGGGAGCTGTTTTTT
-	TRBV6-6	-	TRBJ2-1	CASSSPGSSYNEQFF	TGTGCCAGCAGTTCCCCTGGGAGCTCCTACAATGAGCAGTTCTTC
-	TRBV6-5	once	TRBJ1-1	CASSATGGQAFF	TGTGCCAGCAGTGCGACAGGTGGGCAAGCTTTCTTT
-	TRBV28	-	TRBJ1-5	CASSLGSNSNQPQHF	TGTGCCAGCAGTTTAGGGTCTAATAGCAATCAGCCCCAGCATTTT
TRBD1	TRBV9	-	TRBJ1-6	CASSPRTGTNSPLHF	TGTGCCAGCAGCCCCCGGACAGGGACAAATTCACCCCTCCACTTT
TRBD1	TRBV29-1	-	TRBJ1-2	CSVVGQGANYGYTF	TGCAGCGTTGTGGGACAGGGCGCTAACTATGGCTACACCTTC
TRBD2	TRBV4-1	-	TRBJ2-5	CASSQRQRLAGGQETQYF	TGCGCCAGCAGCCAACGCCAACGACTAGCGGGGGGGCAAGAGACCCAGTACTTC
TRBD2	TRBV6-4	once	TRBJ2-4	CASSEHGGANIQYF	TGTGCCAGCAGTGAACACGGGGGGGCAAACATTCAGTACTTC
TRBD2	TRBV27	-	TRBJ2-5	CASRSVSGINQETQYF	TGTGCCAGCAGGTCCGTAAGCGGGATAAACCAAGAGACCCAGTACTTC
-	TRBV2	-	TRBJ1-5	CAIRGYTPLGPQHF	TGTGCCATCAGAGGGTACACTCCTCTAGGGCCCCAGCATTTT
-	TRBV10-3	-	TRBJ1-5	CAIREGQGSNQPQHF	TGTGCCATCAGGGAAGGGCAGGGCTCCAATCAGCCCCAGCATTTT
-	TRBV6-5	-	TRBJ1-2	CASSRGGDLHGYTF	TGTGCCAGCAGTCGGGGGGGCGACCTCCATGGCTACACCTTC
-	TRBV10-3	-	TRBJ1-1	CAISEGVGNTEAFF	TGTGCCATCAGTGAAGGGGTGGGGAACACTGAAGCTTTCTTT
TRBD2	TRBV28	-	TRBJ2-7	CASIELAGKDEQYF	TGTGCCAGCATCGAACTAGCGGGGAAGGACGAGCAGTACTTC
TRBD2	TRBV6-1	-	TRBJ2-1	CASTGAAGVNEQFF	TGTGCCAGCACTGGAGCTGCGGGAGTCAATGAGCAGTTCTTC
-	TRBV7-3	-	TRBJ2-2	CASSTRADGELFF	TGTGCCAGCAGCACCAGGGCGGACGGGGAGCTGTTTTTT